These T cell receptor beta chains were read from a single sample in a study of shared T cell receptors in the human thymus. Assay used: immunoSEQ multiplex PCR; TCRdb lists only in-frame clones, some missing. The sample carries about 610,000 clones, around nine tenths recorded once. The data also belong to a second study, concerning human thymus T cells.

Specimen: thymocytes. These receptors came from a boy less than two years old with a congenital heart defect. Each CDR3 is given with its conserved first and last residue. Fields, in order: CDR3 protein, V gene, clone size, D gene. D genes are given only for firm matches. For some rows the clone size is stated as once, few or many, or as a class when expanded; others skip it.

CDR3 protein: CASSLEGHQNEKLFF
V gene: TRBV7-2
clone size: once
D gene: .

CDR3 protein: CASSIIAGVNEKLFF
V gene: TRBV11-2
clone size: .
D gene: .

CDR3 protein: CASSLVAYRGYQETQYF
V gene: TRBV7-2
clone size: .
D gene: TRBD1

CDR3 protein: CASSQDPDDSLWGEQYF
V gene: TRBV4-2
clone size: .
D gene: .

CDR3 protein: CASRREATNEQFF
V gene: TRBV5-6
clone size: once
D gene: .

CDR3 protein: CASSFRGAGTEAFF
V gene: TRBV7-2
clone size: .
D gene: .

CDR3 protein: CASSLSWEDGGTVPTEAFF
V gene: TRBV28
clone size: .
D gene: TRBD1

CDR3 protein: CASSFLAGDYEQFF
V gene: TRBV13
clone size: once
D gene: TRBD2

CDR3 protein: CASGPRDTTNYEQYF
V gene: TRBV12-5
clone size: .
D gene: .

CDR3 protein: CASSLGRASNQPQHF
V gene: TRBV11-2
clone size: .
D gene: .

CDR3 protein: CASSIPLAGSGTDTQYF
V gene: TRBV19
clone size: once
D gene: TRBD2

CDR3 protein: CASSQDQRDRRGTTEAFF
V gene: TRBV4-1
clone size: few
D gene: TRBD1

CDR3 protein: CASSILAGTYEQYF
V gene: TRBV19
clone size: .
D gene: TRBD2

CDR3 protein: CARPWALRTHEKLFF
V gene: TRBV7-6
clone size: .
D gene: .

CDR3 protein: CASSGEAGTGPYNEQFF
V gene: TRBV5-6
clone size: .
D gene: TRBD1

CDR3 protein: CASSPWTGQYEQYF
V gene: TRBV7-2
clone size: .
D gene: TRBD1

CDR3 protein: CASSLGSPQAKNIQYF
V gene: TRBV7-9
clone size: .
D gene: .

CDR3 protein: CASSSPGVRGETQYF
V gene: TRBV27
clone size: .
D gene: .

CDR3 protein: CVAQQPEGRRADTQYF
V gene: TRBV7-6
clone size: once
D gene: .

CDR3 protein: CASSTPGLAMSDTQYF
V gene: TRBV6-6
clone size: .
D gene: TRBD2

CDR3 protein: CASSAGQGVSSHDTQYF
V gene: TRBV25-1
clone size: .
D gene: TRBD1

CDR3 protein: CASSSITGGLPYEQYF
V gene: TRBV6-6
clone size: .
D gene: TRBD2

CDR3 protein: CASSYGGRGPKLFF
V gene: TRBV6-6
clone size: .
D gene: .

CDR3 protein: CASSPRPGELFF
V gene: TRBV14
clone size: .
D gene: .

CDR3 protein: CASSPIGSLAGEGGDTQYF
V gene: TRBV7-6
clone size: once
D gene: TRBD2

CDR3 protein: CASSLWGDYEQYF
V gene: TRBV5-6
clone size: few
D gene: .

CDR3 protein: CASSLTVPEAFF
V gene: TRBV11-2
clone size: .
D gene: .

CDR3 protein: CASSQPGTSGTPSSYNEQFF
V gene: TRBV4-2
clone size: .
D gene: TRBD2

CDR3 protein: CASSYGDRGNEKLFF
V gene: TRBV6-6
clone size: .
D gene: TRBD1

CDR3 protein: CAISDRGLPYEQYF
V gene: TRBV10-3
clone size: .
D gene: TRBD1

CDR3 protein: CASSEVGGVRYGYTF
V gene: TRBV6-1
clone size: .
D gene: .

CDR3 protein: CASSQGTGDEKLFF
V gene: TRBV4-3
clone size: few
D gene: TRBD1

CDR3 protein: CASSLDRGQETQYF
V gene: TRBV28
clone size: .
D gene: TRBD1

CDR3 protein: CSVEGGRLADNEQFF
V gene: TRBV29-1
clone size: .
D gene: TRBD2

CDR3 protein: CASSLPVSSGNQETQYF
V gene: TRBV19
clone size: .
D gene: TRBD2

CDR3 protein: CAIPTGVWETQYF
V gene: TRBV12-2
clone size: .
D gene: .

CDR3 protein: CASSDLLASGNTIYF
V gene: TRBV9
clone size: .
D gene: .

CDR3 protein: CASSQEPPEQGGDEQYF
V gene: TRBV4-2
clone size: .
D gene: TRBD1

CDR3 protein: CASSLGGGGNQPQHF
V gene: TRBV28
clone size: .
D gene: .

CDR3 protein: CASSLDGTSSGSPYEQYF
V gene: TRBV7-9
clone size: once
D gene: TRBD2

CDR3 protein: CASSYPANYGYTF
V gene: TRBV6-6
clone size: .
D gene: .

CDR3 protein: CASSVAPETSGLDTQYF
V gene: TRBV9
clone size: .
D gene: TRBD2

CDR3 protein: CAISGLGRGNEQFF
V gene: TRBV10-3
clone size: .
D gene: .

CDR3 protein: CASSSGLAVTDTQYF
V gene: TRBV4-1
clone size: .
D gene: TRBD2

CDR3 protein: CASSTRVGGQKNTEAFF
V gene: TRBV5-4
clone size: once
D gene: TRBD1

CDR3 protein: CSASLAEQYF
V gene: TRBV20-1
clone size: .
D gene: .

CDR3 protein: CASTHTGDTYEQYF
V gene: TRBV28
clone size: .
D gene: TRBD1